This T cell receptor (beta chain) was captured by sequencing in a study of blood T cell repertoires in COVID-19. In the study overall: From the United States, Italy and Spain came samples of acute and convalescent COVID-19. T cells, B-cell-depleted T cells, or PBMCs provided the cDNA or gDNA that served as material.

Authors' methods: Reference gene primer amplification in the assay estimated nucleated cell counts. TCRdb's table, derived via immunoSEQ multiplex PCR, lists solely in-frame clones and lacks some. V, J and clone size reflect that table, while D and trimming were determined from the DNA. Of tens of thousands of clones listed, more than 75% are singletons. CDR1 and CDR2 (germline): SQVTM, ANQGSEA. The V and J ends lost 7 bases and 1 base respectively, with 14 bases between them. The CDR3 has 14 residues. The source is a woman aged 70-85 years with acute or convalescent COVID-19. The V call is TRBV29-1, the J call TRBJ2-1; D might be TRBD2 (5 bases). Sequencing was performed on peripheral blood. Here the CDR3 DNA reads TGCAGCGCATTGAGCGGAATTTCCTACAATGAGCAGTTCTTC. This encodes CSALSGISYNEQFF.